These 5 T cell receptor beta chains were all obtained from the same sample, sequenced in a study of cytomegalovirus exposure and HLA in healthy donors. Sequenced by immunoSEQ multiplex PCR; TCRdb stores in-frame clones only, minus some. The sample lists roughly 95,000 clones, 75% to 90% occurring once. Input material: PBMCs. The origin of the receptors is a man in his late teens or twenties in good health and CMV-seropositive.

J is TRBJ2-3 and V is TRBV2; 7 bases align to TRBD2. Germline V CDR1 and CDR2: SNHLY, FYNNEI. V was clipped by 3 bases and J by 1 base; unmatched bases: 1. The CDR3 is 14 amino acids. CDR3 amino acids: CASSELAGTDTQYF. The CDR3 DNA reads as TGTGCCAGCAGTGAGCTAGCGGGCACAGATACGCAGTATTTT. The entire variable domain, with the rest obtained from reference TRBV2 and TRBJ2-3, is as follows: EPEVTQTPSHQVTQMGQEVILRCVPISNHLYFYWYRQILGQKVEFLVSFYNNEISEKSEIFDDQFSVERPDGSNFTLKIRSTKLEDSAMYFCASSELAGTDTQYFGPGTRLTVL.

The rearrangement links TRBV7-9 to TRBJ2-5; 11 bases are a match to TRBD2. Looked up from germline, CDR1 is SEHNR and CDR2 is FQNEAQ (reference sequence). The CDR3 is 14 residues long. Losses at the gene ends were 4 bases for V and 4 bases for J; bases not matched to a gene: 2. Here the CDR3 DNA reads TGTGCCAGCAGCTCTGGACTAGCGGGAGAGACCCAGTACTTC. Protein sequence: CASSSGLAGETQYF.

The chain employs TRBV19 and TRBJ1-5, with 7 positions matching TRBD1. The CDR3 is 14 amino acids. CDR1 and CDR2 from the germline V gene are LNHDA and SQIVND (reference sequence). Trimming took 7 bases from V and 6 from J; bases not matched to a gene: 9. In DNA, the CDR3 is TGTGCCAGTACTAAGACAGGGCCGGGTCAGCCCCAGCATTTT. Amino acids: CASTKTGPGQPQHF.

CDR3 loop: CSVLRDRGYNEQFF. Written as DNA, the CDR3 is TGCAGCGTGCTCCGGGACAGGGGCTACAATGAGCAGTTCTTC. The V call is TRBV29-1, the J call TRBJ2-1, with 10 bases that match TRBD1. CDR1 SQVTM and CDR2 ANQGSEA come from the germline V gene. The V gene end was trimmed by 6 bases and the J gene end by 3 bases; junction bases not matched to a gene: 5. The length of the CDR3 is 14 residues.

V is TRBV5-1 and J is TRBJ1-4; a possible D gene is TRBD1 (6 bases). Germline V gene lookup returns CDR1 SGHRS and CDR2 YFSETQ. This CDR3 contains 14 residues. The V end lost 3 bases, the J end lost 8 bases, and 14 bases lay between the germline ends. This chain's CDR3 is CASSSGQQGEKLFF. The DNA of the CDR3 is TGCGCCAGCAGCTCAGGACAGCAAGGGGAAAAACTGTTTTTT.